The rows below give T cell receptor beta chains drawn from one sample of a study of cytomegalovirus exposure and HLA in healthy donors. Repertoires were generated with immunoSEQ multiplex PCR, while TCRdb's copy carries only in-frame clones and drops some. Counted here are 200,000 to 250,000 clones, approximately 80% occurring once; the ten biggest clones make up 15% to 17%. Sequencing was done on a sample of PBMCs. The receptors shown here come from a man aged 40-49 years in good health and CMV-seronegative. Each CDR3 is given with its conserved first and last residue. Each record gives: V gene, J gene, clone size, D gene, CDR3 length, CDR3 DNA, CDR3 protein. D genes are given only for firm matches. Only part of the rows carry a size: once, few, many, or a class if the clone is expanded.

V: TRBV28; J: TRBJ2-7; size: .; D: .; length: 14; DNA: TGTGCCAGCAGTCCAGGACAGTACCTCTACGAGCAGTACTTC; CDR3: CASSPGQYLYEQYF
V: TRBV9; J: TRBJ2-7; size: few; D: TRBD2; length: 14; DNA: TGTGCCAGCAGCCCCGGGGGGGAGGGGTACGAGCAGTACTTC; CDR3: CASSPGGEGYEQYF
V: TRBV9; J: TRBJ2-1; size: .; D: TRBD2; length: 15; DNA: TGTGCCAGCAGCGTACGACTAGCGGGGTTGGATGAGCAGTTCTTC; CDR3: CASSVRLAGLDEQFF
V: TRBV18; J: TRBJ2-1; size: .; D: TRBD1; length: 15; DNA: TGTGCCAGCTCACCAAAGGGGGCCTCCTACAATGAGCAGTTCTTC; CDR3: CASSPKGASYNEQFF
V: TRBV27; J: TRBJ1-5; size: .; D: .; length: 15; DNA: TGTGCCAGCAGTTCGGACAGAAGAAGCAATCAGCCCCAGCATTTT; CDR3: CASSSDRRSNQPQHF
V: TRBV2; J: TRBJ2-3; size: few; D: TRBD2; length: 18; DNA: TGTGCCAGCAGTGATGACATATCGCATGGCGGGAGGGCGGATACGCAGTATTTT; CDR3: CASSDDISHGGRADTQYF
V: TRBV23-1; J: TRBJ2-2; size: few; D: TRBD2; length: 17; DNA: TGCGCCAGCAGCCCCCCCTATAGCGGGGGGGGTTTCGGGGAGCTGTTTTTT; CDR3: CASSPPYSGGGFGELFF
V: TRBV7-9; J: TRBJ1-1; size: .; D: .; length: 16; DNA: TGTGCCAGCAGCTTAGGTGCAGGGAGGCTGAACACTGAAGCTTTCTTT; CDR3: CASSLGAGRLNTEAFF
V: TRBV6-4; J: TRBJ2-3; size: .; D: TRBD1; length: 14; DNA: TGTGCCAGCAGTTCGGGACAGGGGGCAGATACGCAGTATTTT; CDR3: CASSSGQGADTQYF
V: TRBV27; J: TRBJ1-2; size: .; D: .; length: 14; DNA: TGTGCCAGCGGGCTCGGTGGCGCCTGGAATGGCTACACCTTC; CDR3: CASGLGGAWNGYTF
V: TRBV20-1; J: TRBJ2-7; size: .; D: .; length: 11; DNA: TGCAGAGGCGGCAGCTCCTACGAGCAGTACTTC; CDR3: CRGGSSYEQYF
V: TRBV29-1; J: TRBJ2-3; size: .; D: TRBD2; length: 12; DNA: TGCAGCACTAGCGGCACAAGGGATACGCAGTATTTT; CDR3: CSTSGTRDTQYF
V: TRBV6-4; J: TRBJ2-7; size: .; D: .; length: 14; DNA: TGTGCCAGCATCCCCGATAACATCCTCTACGAGCAGTACTTC; CDR3: CASIPDNILYEQYF